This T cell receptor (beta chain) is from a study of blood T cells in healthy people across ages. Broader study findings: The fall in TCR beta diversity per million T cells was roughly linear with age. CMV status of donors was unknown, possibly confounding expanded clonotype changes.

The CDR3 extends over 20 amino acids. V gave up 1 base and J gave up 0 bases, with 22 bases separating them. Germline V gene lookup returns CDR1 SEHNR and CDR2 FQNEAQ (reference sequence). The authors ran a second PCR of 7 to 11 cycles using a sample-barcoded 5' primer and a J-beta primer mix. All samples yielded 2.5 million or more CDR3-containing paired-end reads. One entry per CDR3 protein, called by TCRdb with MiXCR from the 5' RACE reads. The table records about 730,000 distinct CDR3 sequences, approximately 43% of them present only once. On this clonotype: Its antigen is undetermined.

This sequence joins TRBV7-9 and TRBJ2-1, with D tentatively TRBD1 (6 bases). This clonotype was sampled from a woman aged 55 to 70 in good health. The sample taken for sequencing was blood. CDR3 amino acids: CASSLDGPLGGLSSYNEQFF. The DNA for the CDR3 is TGTGCCAGCAGCTTAGACGGACCCTTAGGGGGTTTAAGCTCCTACAATGAGCAGTTCTTC.